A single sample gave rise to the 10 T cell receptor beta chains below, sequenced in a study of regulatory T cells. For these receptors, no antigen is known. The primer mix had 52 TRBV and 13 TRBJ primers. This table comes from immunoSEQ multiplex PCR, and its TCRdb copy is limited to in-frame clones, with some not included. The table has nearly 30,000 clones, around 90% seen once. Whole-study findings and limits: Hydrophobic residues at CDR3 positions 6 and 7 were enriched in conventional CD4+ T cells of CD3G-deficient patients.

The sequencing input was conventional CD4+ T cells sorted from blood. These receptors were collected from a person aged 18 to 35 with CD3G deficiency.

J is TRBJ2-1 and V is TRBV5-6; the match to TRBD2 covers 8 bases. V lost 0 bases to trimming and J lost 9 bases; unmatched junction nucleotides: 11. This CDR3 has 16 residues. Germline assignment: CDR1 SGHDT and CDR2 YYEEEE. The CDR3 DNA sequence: TGTGCCAGCAGCTTGGCTCCGGGGGGGCGAATCGGTGAGCAGTTCTTC. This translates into CASSLAPGGRIGEQFF.

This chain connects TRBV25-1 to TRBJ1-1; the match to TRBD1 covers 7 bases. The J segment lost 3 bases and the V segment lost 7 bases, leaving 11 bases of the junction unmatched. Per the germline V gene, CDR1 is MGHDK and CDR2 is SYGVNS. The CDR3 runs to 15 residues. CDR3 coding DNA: TGTGCCAGCAAGGGGGCCCGGGGCGGGGACACTGAAGCTTTCTTT. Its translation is CASKGARGGDTEAFF.

The CDR3 sequence: CASSSLGNKNIQYF. The CDR3 DNA sequence: TGTGCCAGCAGTTCCCTCGGAAACAAAAACATTCAGTACTTC. V is TRBV27 and J is TRBJ2-4; D unclear. V lost 4 bases and J 3 bases, leaving 10 bases between the germline ends. There are 14 residues in the CDR3. Germline loops: CDR1 MNHEY, CDR2 SMNVEV (reference sequence).

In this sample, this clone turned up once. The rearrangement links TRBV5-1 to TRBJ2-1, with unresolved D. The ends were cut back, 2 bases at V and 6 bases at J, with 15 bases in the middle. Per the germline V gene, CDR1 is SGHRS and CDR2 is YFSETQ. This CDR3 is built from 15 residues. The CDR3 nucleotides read TGCGCCAGCAGCTTTGGGTTCGACACCGGCAATGAGCAGTTCTTC. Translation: CASSFGFDTGNEQFF.

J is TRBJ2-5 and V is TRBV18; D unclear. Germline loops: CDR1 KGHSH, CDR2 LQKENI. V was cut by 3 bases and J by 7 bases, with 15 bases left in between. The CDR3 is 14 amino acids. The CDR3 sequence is CASSPNPILATQYF. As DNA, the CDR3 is TGTGCCAGCTCACCCAATCCGATTTTAGCGACCCAGTACTTC.

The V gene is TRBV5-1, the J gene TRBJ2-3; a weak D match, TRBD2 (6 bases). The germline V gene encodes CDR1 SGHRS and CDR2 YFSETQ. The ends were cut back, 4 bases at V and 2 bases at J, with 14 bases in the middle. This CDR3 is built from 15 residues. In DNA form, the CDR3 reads TGCGCCAGCAGCCCTGGCGGGGCGAACACAGATACGCAGTATTTT. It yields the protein CASSPGGANTDTQYF.

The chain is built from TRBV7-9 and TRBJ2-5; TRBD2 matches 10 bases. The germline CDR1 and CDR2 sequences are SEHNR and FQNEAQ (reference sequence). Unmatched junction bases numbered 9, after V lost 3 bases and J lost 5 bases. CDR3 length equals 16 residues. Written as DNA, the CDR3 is TGTGCCAGCAGCTTTGCCAGCGGGAGGGGGTCTGAGACCCAGTACTTC. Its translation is CASSFASGRGSETQYF. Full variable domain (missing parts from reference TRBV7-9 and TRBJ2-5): DTGVSQNPRHKITKRGQNVTFRCDPISEHNRLYWYRQTLGQGPEFLTYFQNEAQLEKSRLLSDRFSAERPKGSFSTLEIQRTEQGDSAMYLCASSFASGRGSETQYFGPGTRLLVL.

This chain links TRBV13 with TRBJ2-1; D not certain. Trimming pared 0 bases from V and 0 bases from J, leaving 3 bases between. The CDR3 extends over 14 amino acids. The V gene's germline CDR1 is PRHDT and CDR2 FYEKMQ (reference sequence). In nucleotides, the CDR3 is TGTGCCAGCAGCTTAGGGGGCTCCTACAATGAGCAGTTCTTC. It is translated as CASSLGGSYNEQFF.

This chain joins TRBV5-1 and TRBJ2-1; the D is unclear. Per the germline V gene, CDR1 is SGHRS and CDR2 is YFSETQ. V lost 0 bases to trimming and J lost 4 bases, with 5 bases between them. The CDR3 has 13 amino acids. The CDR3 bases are TGCGCCAGCAGCTTGGAGCCGTACAATGAGCAGTTCTTC. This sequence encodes CASSLEPYNEQFF.

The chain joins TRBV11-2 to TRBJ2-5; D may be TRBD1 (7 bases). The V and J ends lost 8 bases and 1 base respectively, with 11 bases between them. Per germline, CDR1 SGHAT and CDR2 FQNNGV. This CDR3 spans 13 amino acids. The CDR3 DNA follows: TGTGCCAGCCGGGGGACAGTCCAAGAGACCCAGTACTTC. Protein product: CASRGTVQETQYF. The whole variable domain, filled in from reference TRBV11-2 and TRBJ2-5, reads EAGVAQSPRYKIIEKRQSVAFWCNPISGHATLYWYQQILGQGPKLLIQFQNNGVVDDSQLPKDRFSAERLKGVDSTLKIQPAKLEDSAVYLCASRGTVQETQYFGPGTRLLVL.